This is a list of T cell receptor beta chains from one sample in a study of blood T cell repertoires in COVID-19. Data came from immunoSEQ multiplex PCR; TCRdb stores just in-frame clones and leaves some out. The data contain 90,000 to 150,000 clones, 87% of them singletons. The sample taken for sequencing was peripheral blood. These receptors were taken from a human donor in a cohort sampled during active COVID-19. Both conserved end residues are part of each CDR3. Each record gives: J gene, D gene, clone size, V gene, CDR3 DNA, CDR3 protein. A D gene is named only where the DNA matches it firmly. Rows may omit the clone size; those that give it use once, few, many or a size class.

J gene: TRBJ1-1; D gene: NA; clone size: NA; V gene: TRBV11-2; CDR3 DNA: TGTGCCAGCAGCTACGATGGGACATCGAACACTGAAGCTTTCTTT; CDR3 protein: CASSYDGTSNTEAFF
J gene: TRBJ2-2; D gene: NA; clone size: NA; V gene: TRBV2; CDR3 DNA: TGTGCCAGCAGTGGGTCCTTAGGGGGTATCACCGGGGAGCTGTTTTTT; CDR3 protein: CASSGSLGGITGELFF
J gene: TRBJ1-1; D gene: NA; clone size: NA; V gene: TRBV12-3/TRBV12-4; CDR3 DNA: TGTGCCAGCAGTCGACAGAAAGGTGAAGCTTTCTTT; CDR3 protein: CASSRQKGEAFF
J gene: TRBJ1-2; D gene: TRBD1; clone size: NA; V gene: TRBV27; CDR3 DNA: TGTGCCAGCAGTTTGGGACAGGGCGCTGGCTACACCTTC; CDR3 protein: CASSLGQGAGYTF
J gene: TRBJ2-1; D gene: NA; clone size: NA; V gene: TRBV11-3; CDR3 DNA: TGTGCCAGCAGCTTTGGAGGCGGGCGGGGACACAATGAGCAGTTCTTC; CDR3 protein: CASSFGGGRGHNEQFF
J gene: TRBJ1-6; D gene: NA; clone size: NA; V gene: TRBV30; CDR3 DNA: TGTGCCTGGAGTTCCCAGGATAATTCACCCCTCCACTTT; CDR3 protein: CAWSSQDNSPLHF
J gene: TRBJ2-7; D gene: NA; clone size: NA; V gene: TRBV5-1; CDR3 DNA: TGCGCCAGCAGCTTGCTGTCAGGGGAAATGGAGCAGTACTTC; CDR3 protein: CASSLLSGEMEQYF
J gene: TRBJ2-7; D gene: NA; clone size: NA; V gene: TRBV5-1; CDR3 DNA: TGCGCCAGCAGAAGTCTCGGGGACGAGCAGTACTTC; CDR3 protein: CASRSLGDEQYF
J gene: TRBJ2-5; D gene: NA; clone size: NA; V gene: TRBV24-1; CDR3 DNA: TGTGCCACCAGTGATTTGGGATCAGGGGAAGAGACCCAGTACTTC; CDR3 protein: CATSDLGSGEETQYF
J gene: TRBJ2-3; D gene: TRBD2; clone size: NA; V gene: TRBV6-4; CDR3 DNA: TGTGCCAGCAGTGAACCTGTTGGGGCGGGGGGTACAGATACGCAGTATTTT; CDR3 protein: CASSEPVGAGGTDTQYF
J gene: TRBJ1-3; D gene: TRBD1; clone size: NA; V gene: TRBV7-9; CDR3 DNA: TGTGCCAGCAGCTTAAGCACAGGGGGCGATCGTCGATATTTT; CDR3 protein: CASSLSTGGDRRYF
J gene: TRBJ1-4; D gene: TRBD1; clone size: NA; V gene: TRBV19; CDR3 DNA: TGTGCCAGTAGTCTTTCGGGACCGGGACAGGGCAATGAAAAACTGTTTTTT; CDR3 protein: CASSLSGPGQGNEKLFF
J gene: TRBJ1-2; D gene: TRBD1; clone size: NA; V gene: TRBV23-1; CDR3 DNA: TGCGCCAGCAGGATGACAGGGGCCACGTATGGCTACACCTTC; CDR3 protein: CASRMTGATYGYTF
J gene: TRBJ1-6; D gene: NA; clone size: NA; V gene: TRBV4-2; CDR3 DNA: TGTGCCAGCAGCCAAGAGAGTGCACAGCTCTATTCACCCCTCCACTTT; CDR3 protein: CASSQESAQLYSPLHF
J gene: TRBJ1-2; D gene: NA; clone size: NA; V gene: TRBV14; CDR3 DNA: TGTGCCAGCAGCCAAGATCCGGGGTACTATGGCTACACCTTC; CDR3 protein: CASSQDPGYYGYTF
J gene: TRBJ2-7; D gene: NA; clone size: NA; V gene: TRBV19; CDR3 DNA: TGTGCCAGCGGCCATATAAGCGGAAACTCCTACGAGCAGTACTTC; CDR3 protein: CASGHISGNSYEQYF
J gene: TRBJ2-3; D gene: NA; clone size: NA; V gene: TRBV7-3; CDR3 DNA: TGTGCCAGCAGCCCAGGCGGGGGCACAGATACGCAGTATTTT; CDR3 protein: CASSPGGGTDTQYF
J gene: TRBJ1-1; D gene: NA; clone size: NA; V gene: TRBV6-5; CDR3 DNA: TGTGCCAGCAGTTCCCCCAGCGTGAACACTGAAGCTTTCTTT; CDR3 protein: CASSSPSVNTEAFF
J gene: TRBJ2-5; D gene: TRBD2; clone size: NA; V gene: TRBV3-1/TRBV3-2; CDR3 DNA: TGTGCCACCCGAAATAACCTTCCGACTAGCGGGGGGGGGATAGTTGGAGAGACCCAGTACTTC; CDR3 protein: CATRNNLPTSGGGIVGETQYF
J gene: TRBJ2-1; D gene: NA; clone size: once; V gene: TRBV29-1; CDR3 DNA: TGCAGCGTTGAGAGCCTAGGGGGCTACAATGAGCAGTTCTTC; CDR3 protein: CSVESLGGYNEQFF
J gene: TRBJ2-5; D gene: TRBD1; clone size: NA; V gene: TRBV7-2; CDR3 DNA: TGTGCCAGCAGCTCCCTCGGACAGGTCGGAGAGACCCAGTACTTC; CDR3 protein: CASSSLGQVGETQYF
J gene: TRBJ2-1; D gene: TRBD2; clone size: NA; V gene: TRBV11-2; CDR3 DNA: TGTGCCAGCAGCTTAATCGTGGGAGGGCCGAGTGAGCAGTTCTTC; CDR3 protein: CASSLIVGGPSEQFF
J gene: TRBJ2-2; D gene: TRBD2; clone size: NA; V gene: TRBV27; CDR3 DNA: TGTGCCAGCACCCGGCGGGGAATACTAGCGGGAGTCGGGAAAAAGACCGGGGAGCTGTTTTTT; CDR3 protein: CASTRRGILAGVGKKTGELFF
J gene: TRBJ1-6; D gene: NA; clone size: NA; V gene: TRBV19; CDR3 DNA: TGTGCCAGTAGGACAAGGGGAGGATCACCCCTCCACTTT; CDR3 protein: CASRTRGGSPLHF
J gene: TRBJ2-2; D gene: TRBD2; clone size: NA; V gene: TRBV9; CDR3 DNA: TGTGCCAGCGGAAGACTAGCGGGCTCCGGGGAGCTGTTTTTT; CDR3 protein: CASGRLAGSGELFF
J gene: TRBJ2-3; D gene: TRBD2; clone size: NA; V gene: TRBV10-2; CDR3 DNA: TGCGCCAGCAGTGAACCTAGCGGGAGGTTAGATACGCAGTATTTT; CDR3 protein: CASSEPSGRLDTQYF
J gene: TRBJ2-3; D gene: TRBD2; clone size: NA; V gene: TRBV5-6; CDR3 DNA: TGTGCCAGCAGCTACCTGCTCGTTCTGGGAGGGCCGCAAGATACGCAGTATTTT; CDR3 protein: CASSYLLVLGGPQDTQYF
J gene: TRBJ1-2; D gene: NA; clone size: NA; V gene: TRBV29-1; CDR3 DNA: TGCAGCGTTGAACAGGGAACGGCTGGCTACACCTTC; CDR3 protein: CSVEQGTAGYTF
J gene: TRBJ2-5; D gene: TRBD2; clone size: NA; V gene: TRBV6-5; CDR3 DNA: TGTGCTTCCATTGGGGGGGGTCAAGAGACCCAGTACTTC; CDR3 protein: CASIGGGQETQYF
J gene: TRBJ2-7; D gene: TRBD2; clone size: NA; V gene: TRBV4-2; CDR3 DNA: TGTGCCAGCAGCAACCTAGCGGGAGGGTCCTACGAGCAGTACTTC; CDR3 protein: CASSNLAGGSYEQYF
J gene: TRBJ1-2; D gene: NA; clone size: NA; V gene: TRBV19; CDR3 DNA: TGTGCCAGTACCCAGCAGGTTAGCTATGGCTACACCTTC; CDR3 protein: CASTQQVSYGYTF
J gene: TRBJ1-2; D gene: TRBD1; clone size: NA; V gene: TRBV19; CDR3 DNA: TGTGCCAGTAGTATTGGAACAGGGGGCAGGGGCTACACCTTC; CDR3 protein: CASSIGTGGRGYTF
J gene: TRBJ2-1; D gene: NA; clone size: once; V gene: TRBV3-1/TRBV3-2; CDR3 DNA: TGTGCCAGCAGCCTCCGGAGGGGCAGCCGAGCCTACAATGAGCAGTTCTTC; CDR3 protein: CASSLRRGSRAYNEQFF